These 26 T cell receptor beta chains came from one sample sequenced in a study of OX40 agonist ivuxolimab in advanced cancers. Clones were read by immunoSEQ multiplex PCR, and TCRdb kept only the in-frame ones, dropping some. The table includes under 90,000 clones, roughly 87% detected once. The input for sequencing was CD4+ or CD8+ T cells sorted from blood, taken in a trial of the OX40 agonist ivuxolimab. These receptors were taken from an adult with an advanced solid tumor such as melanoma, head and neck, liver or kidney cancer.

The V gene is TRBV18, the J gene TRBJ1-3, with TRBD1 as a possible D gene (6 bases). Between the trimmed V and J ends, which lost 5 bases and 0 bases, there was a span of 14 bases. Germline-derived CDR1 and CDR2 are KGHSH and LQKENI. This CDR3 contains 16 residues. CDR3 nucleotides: TGTGCCAGCTCATATGAGGACAGCGGCTCTGGAAACACCATATATTTT. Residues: CASSYEDSGSGNTIYF.

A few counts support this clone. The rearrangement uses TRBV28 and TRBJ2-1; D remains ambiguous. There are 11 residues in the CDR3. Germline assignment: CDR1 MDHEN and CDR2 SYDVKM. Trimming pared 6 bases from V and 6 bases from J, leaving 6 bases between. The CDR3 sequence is CASRGFNEQFF. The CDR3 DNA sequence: TGTGCCAGCAGGGGGTTCAATGAGCAGTTCTTC.

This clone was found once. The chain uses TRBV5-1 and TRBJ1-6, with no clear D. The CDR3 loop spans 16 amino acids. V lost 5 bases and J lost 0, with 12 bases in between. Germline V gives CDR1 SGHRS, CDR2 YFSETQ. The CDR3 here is CASRSGPGSYNSPLHF. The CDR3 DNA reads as TGCGCCAGCAGATCCGGCCCGGGCTCCTATAATTCACCCCTCCACTTT. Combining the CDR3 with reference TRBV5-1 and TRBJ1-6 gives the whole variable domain KAGVTQTPRYLIKTRGQQVTLSCSPISGHRSVSWYQQTPGQGLQFLFEYFSETQRNKGNFPGRFSGRQFSNSRSEMNVSTLELGDSALYLCASRSGPGSYNSPLHFGNGTRLTVT.

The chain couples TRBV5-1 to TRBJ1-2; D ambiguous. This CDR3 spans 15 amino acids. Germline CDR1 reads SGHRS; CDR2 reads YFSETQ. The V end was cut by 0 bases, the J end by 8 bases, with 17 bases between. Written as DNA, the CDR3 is TGCGCCAGCAGCTTGGATTTGCCGGGTATCGACGGCTACACCTTC. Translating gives CASSLDLPGIDGYTF.

The CDR3 reads CASRSGGADTQYF. In DNA, the CDR3 is TGTGCCAGCAGATCCGGTGGGGCAGATACGCAGTATTTT. The chain recombines TRBV7-8 with TRBJ2-3, with D uncertain. CDR1 is SGHVS and CDR2 is FQNEAQ in the germline V gene. This CDR3 contains 13 residues. V was shortened by 6 bases and J by 4 bases, with 11 bases between the two germline ends.

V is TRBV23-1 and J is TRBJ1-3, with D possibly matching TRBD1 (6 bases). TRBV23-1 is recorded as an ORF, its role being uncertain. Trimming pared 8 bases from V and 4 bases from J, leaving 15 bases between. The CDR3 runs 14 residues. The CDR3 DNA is TGCGCCAGCGAGAAACAGGGCTCCGGAAACACCATATATTTT. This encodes CASEKQGSGNTIYF.

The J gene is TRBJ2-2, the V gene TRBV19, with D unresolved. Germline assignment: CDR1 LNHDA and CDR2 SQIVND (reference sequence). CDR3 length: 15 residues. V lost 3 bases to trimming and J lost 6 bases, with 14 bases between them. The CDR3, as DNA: TGTGCCAGTAGTATTGGCAGGTCGATCGCCGGGGAGCTGTTTTTT. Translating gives CASSIGRSIAGELFF.

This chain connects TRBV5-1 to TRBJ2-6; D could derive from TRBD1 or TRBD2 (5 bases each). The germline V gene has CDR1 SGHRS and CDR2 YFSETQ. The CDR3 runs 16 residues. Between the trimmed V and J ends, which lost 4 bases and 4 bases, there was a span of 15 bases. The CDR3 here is CASSGAVGTGANVLTF. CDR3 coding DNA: TGCGCCAGCAGCGGAGCGGTAGGGACGGGGGCCAACGTCCTGACTTTC.

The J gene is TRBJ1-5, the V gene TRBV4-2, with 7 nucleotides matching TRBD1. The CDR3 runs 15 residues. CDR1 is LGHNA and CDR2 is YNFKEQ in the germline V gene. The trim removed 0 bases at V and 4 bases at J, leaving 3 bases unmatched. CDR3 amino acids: CASSQDRGANQPQHF. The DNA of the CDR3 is TGTGCCAGCAGCCAAGACAGGGGGGCGAATCAGCCCCAGCATTTT.

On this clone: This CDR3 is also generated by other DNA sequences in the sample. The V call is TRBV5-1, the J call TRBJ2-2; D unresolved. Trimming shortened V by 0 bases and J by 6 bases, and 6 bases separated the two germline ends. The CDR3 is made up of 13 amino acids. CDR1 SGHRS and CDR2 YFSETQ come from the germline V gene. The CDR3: CASSLVASGELFF. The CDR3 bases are TGCGCCAGCAGCTTGGTGGCCTCCGGGGAGCTGTTTTTT.

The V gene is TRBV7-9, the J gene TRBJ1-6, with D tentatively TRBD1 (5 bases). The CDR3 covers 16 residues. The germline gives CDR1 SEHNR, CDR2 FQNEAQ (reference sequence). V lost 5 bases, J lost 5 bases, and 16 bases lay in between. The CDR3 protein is CASSPSRGGNNSPLHF. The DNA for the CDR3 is TGTGCCAGCAGCCCATCGCGGGGGGGGAATAATTCACCCCTCCACTTT.

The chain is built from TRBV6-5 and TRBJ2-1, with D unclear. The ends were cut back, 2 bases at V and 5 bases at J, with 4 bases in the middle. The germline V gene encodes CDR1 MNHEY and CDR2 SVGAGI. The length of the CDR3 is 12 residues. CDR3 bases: TGTGCCAGCAGTTACACTGACAATGAGCAGTTCTTC. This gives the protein CASSYTDNEQFF.

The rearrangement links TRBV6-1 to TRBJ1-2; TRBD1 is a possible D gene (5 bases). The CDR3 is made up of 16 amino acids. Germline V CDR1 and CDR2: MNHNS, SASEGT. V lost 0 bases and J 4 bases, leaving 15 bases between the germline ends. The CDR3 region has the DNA TGTGCCAGCAGTGAAGCCACCTGGGGGTCCTCCTATGGCTACACCTTC. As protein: CASSEATWGSSYGYTF.

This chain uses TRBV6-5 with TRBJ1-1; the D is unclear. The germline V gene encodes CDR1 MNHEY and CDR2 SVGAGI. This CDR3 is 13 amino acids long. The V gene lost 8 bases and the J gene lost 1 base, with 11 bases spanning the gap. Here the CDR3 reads CASCVMQNTEAFF. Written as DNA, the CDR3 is TGTGCCAGCTGCGTTATGCAGAACACTGAAGCTTTCTTT.

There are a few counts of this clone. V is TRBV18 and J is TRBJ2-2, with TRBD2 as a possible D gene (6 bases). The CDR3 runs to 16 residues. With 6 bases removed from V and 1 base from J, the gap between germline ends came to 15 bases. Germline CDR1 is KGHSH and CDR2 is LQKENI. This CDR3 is CASSLWAGQNTGELFF. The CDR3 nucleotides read TGTGCCAGCTCCCTCTGGGCGGGGCAGAACACCGGGGAGCTGTTTTTT.

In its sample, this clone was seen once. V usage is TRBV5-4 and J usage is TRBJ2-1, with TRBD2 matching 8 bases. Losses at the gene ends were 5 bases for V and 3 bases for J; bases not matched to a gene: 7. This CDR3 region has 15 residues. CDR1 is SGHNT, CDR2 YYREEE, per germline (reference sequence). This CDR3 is CASSRGGNYYNEQFF. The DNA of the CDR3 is TGTGCCAGCAGTCGGGGGGGAAATTACTACAATGAGCAGTTCTTC. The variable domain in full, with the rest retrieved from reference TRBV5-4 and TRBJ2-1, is ETGVTQSPTHLIKTRGQQVTLRCSSQSGHNTVSWYQQALGQGPQFIFQYYREEENGRGNFPPRFSGLQFPNYSSELNVNALELDDSALYLCASSRGGNYYNEQFFGPGTRLTVL.

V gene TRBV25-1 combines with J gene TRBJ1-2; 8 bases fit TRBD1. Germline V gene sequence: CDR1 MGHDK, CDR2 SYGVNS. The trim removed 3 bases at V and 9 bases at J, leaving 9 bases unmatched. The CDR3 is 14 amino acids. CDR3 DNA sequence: TGTGCCAGCAGTGAGACAGGGGAGTTATGGAGCTACACCTTC. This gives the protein CASSETGELWSYTF.

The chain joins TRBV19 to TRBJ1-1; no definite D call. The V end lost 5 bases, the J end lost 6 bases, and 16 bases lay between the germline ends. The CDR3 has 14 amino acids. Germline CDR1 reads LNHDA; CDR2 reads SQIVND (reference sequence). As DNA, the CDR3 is TGTGCCAGTAGTCTCGCTGGGCCCGGGTCTGAAGCTTTCTTT. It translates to CASSLAGPGSEAFF.

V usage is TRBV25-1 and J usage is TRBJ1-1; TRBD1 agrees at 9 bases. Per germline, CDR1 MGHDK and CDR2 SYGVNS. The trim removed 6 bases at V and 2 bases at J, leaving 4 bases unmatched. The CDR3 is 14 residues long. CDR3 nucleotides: TGTGCCAGCAGGCCGACAGGGGGAAACACTGAAGCTTTCTTT. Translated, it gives CASRPTGGNTEAFF.

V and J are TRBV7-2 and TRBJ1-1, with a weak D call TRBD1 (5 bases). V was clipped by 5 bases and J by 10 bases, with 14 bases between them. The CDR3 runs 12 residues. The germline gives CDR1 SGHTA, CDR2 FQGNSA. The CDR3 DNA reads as TGTGCCAGCAGCCCCAGGGACGCCGGAGCTTTCTTT. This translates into CASSPRDAGAFF.

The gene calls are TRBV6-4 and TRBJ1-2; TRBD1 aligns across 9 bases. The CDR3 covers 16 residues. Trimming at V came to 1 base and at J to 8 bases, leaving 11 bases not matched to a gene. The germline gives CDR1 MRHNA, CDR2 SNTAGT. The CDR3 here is CASSDWGQGSSMGYTF. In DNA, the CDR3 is TGTGCCAGCAGTGACTGGGGACAGGGAAGTTCTATGGGCTACACCTTC.

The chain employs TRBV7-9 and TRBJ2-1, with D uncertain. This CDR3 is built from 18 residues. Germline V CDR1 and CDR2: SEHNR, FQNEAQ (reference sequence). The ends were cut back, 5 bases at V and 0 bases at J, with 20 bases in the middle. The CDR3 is CASSSTLLSVSSYNEQFF. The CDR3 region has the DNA TGTGCCAGCAGCAGTACCCTCCTTTCCGTTAGCTCCTACAATGAGCAGTTCTTC.

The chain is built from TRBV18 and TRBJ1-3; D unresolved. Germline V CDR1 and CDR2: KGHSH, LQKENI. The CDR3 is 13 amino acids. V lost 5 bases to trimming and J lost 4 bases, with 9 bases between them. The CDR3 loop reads CASSSSFGNTIYF. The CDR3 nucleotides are TGTGCCAGCTCATCCTCCTTCGGAAACACCATATATTTT. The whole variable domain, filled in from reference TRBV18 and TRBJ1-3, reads NAGVMQNPRHLVRRRGQEARLRCSPMKGHSHVYWYRQLPEEGLKFMVYLQKENIIDESGMPKERFSAEFPKEGPSILRIQQVVRGDSAAYFCASSSSFGNTIYFGEGSWLTVV.

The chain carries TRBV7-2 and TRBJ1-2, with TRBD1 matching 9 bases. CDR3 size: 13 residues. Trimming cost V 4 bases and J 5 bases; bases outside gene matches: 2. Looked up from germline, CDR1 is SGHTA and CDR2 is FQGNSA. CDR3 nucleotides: TGTGCCAGCAGCTCGGGACAGGGATATGGCTACACCTTC. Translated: CASSSGQGYGYTF.

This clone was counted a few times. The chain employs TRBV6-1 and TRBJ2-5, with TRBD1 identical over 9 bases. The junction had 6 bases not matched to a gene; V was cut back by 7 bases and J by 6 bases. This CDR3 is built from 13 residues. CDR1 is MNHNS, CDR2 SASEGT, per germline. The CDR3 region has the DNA TGTGCCAGCAAAGGACAGGGGTTGAAGACCCAGTACTTC. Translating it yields CASKGQGLKTQYF.

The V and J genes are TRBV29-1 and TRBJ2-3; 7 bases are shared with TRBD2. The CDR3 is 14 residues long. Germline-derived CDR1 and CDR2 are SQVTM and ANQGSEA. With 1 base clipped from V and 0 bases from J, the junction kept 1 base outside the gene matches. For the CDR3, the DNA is TGCAGCGTTGAAGGCGGGAGCAGCACAGATACGCAGTATTTT. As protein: CSVEGGSSTDTQYF.